The present T cell receptor (beta chain) was sequenced within a study of T cells in localized non-small cell lung cancer. This clone was detected only a few times. Trimming removed 5 bases at V and 2 bases at J, with 10 bases between. The CDR3 loop spans 14 amino acids. Germline V CDR1 and CDR2: KGHSH, LQKENI. Assay: immunoSEQ multiplex PCR; the TCRdb copy retains only in-frame clones and omits some. The sample lists 3,000 to 4,000 clones, under 30% occurring once. Sequences were derived from lung tumor tissue, sampled before any cancer treatment. The clonotype originates from a male donor aged 60 or older with stage I lung adenocarcinoma. This chain links TRBV18 with TRBJ2-1; D is perhaps TRBD2 (5 bases). In nucleotides, the CDR3 is TGTGCCAGCTCAAACGGGATCGCCTACAATGAGCAGTTCTTC. It codes for CASSNGIAYNEQFF.